This is a list of T cell receptor beta chains from one sample in a study of T cell repertoires in cytomegalovirus infection. TCRdb passed the reads through MiXCR, listing each CDR3 protein once. This sample has approximately 910,000 distinct CDR3 sequences, with approximately 32% found just once. Their antigen targets remain unknown. The source material was cultured CD8+ T cells from PBMCs, sampled from culture after CMV antigen stimulation. The receptors derive from a human donor in good health (CMV status not recorded). Some clones in this sample may be carry-over from other donors' samples. The CDR3 runs from the conserved cysteine through the conserved F or W. A D gene is named only where the DNA matches it firmly. Part of the rows lack a size; the others show once, few, many or a class for expanded clones.

cdr3_nt: TGTGCCAGCAGACCCATAACGGGGGAAGCTTTCTTT
cdr3_aa: CASRPITGEAFF
v_call: TRBV6-8
clone_size: .
cdr3_length: 12
j_call: TRBJ1-1
d_call: .

cdr3_nt: TGTGCCAGCAGTGGACTAGCGGGGGGGCCGAGCCAAGAGACCCAGTACTTC
cdr3_aa: CASSGLAGGPSQETQYF
v_call: TRBV12-3/TRBV12-4
clone_size: .
cdr3_length: 17
j_call: TRBJ2-5
d_call: TRBD2

cdr3_nt: TGTGCCAGCAGCTTAAATTACATTGGGACAGGGGCGATTGATGGCTACACCTTC
cdr3_aa: CASSLNYIGTGAIDGYTF
v_call: TRBV7-8
clone_size: .
cdr3_length: 18
j_call: TRBJ1-2
d_call: TRBD1

cdr3_nt: TGTGCCAGCAGTTCCGGACTAGCGGGACCTTTCACAGATACGCAGTATTTT
cdr3_aa: CASSSGLAGPFTDTQYF
v_call: TRBV27
clone_size: few
cdr3_length: 17
j_call: TRBJ2-3
d_call: TRBD2

cdr3_nt: TGCAGCGTTGCCAACATAGGGGCTGGTACTGAAGCTTTCTTT
cdr3_aa: CSVANIGAGTEAFF
v_call: TRBV29-1
clone_size: .
cdr3_length: 14
j_call: TRBJ1-1
d_call: .

cdr3_nt: TGTGCCAGCAGTGATCGTCCATACAATGAGCAGTTCTTC
cdr3_aa: CASSDRPYNEQFF
v_call: TRBV2
clone_size: few
cdr3_length: 13
j_call: TRBJ2-1
d_call: .

cdr3_nt: TGTGCTAGCGGCCCGACTAGCTATGAGCAGTTCTTC
cdr3_aa: CASGPTSYEQFF
v_call: TRBV7-7
clone_size: few
cdr3_length: 12
j_call: TRBJ2-1
d_call: TRBD2

cdr3_nt: TGTGCCAGCAGTTACGCCAGGGGAGGAGGCTACACCTTC
cdr3_aa: CASSYARGGGYTF
v_call: TRBV6-6
clone_size: few
cdr3_length: 13
j_call: TRBJ1-2
d_call: .

cdr3_nt: TGTGCCAGCAGCCGGACAGGGGGTTCACCCCTCCACTTT
cdr3_aa: CASSRTGGSPLHF
v_call: TRBV7-6
clone_size: many
cdr3_length: 13
j_call: TRBJ1-6
d_call: TRBD1

cdr3_nt: TGTGCCAGCAGCAAAAGGACAGGGGAGGTGGGTGAGCAGTTCTTC
cdr3_aa: CASSKRTGEVGEQFF
v_call: TRBV7-9
clone_size: once
cdr3_length: 15
j_call: TRBJ2-1
d_call: TRBD1

cdr3_nt: TGCGCCAGCAGCCACTCCTCGCGGGGACAGTCTAACTATGGCTACACCTTC
cdr3_aa: CASSHSSRGQSNYGYTF
v_call: TRBV4-1
clone_size: .
cdr3_length: 17
j_call: TRBJ1-2
d_call: TRBD1

cdr3_nt: TGTGCCAGCAGCGTGGGGGGAGGCGGGTTGGGTGAGCAGTTCTTC
cdr3_aa: CASSVGGGGLGEQFF
v_call: TRBV9
clone_size: few
cdr3_length: 15
j_call: TRBJ2-1
d_call: .

cdr3_nt: TGTGCCAGCAGCGACTCTGACAGAAGATATAATTCACCCCTCCACTTT
cdr3_aa: CASSDSDRRYNSPLHF
v_call: TRBV6-2/TRBV6-3
clone_size: .
cdr3_length: 16
j_call: TRBJ1-6
d_call: .

cdr3_nt: TGTGCCAGTAGGGGACTAGCGGGGGCCCGAGGCGGGGAGCTGTTTTTT
cdr3_aa: CASRGLAGARGGELFF
v_call: TRBV19
clone_size: .
cdr3_length: 16
j_call: TRBJ2-2
d_call: TRBD2

cdr3_nt: TGTGCCAGCAGCTTAGAAGGGGAAGGCGAAAAACTGTTTTTT
cdr3_aa: CASSLEGEGEKLFF
v_call: TRBV7-9
clone_size: .
cdr3_length: 14
j_call: TRBJ1-4
d_call: .

cdr3_nt: TGTGCCAGCACCGTGGATTGGGACAGCTCCTACAATGAGCAGTTCTTC
cdr3_aa: CASTVDWDSSYNEQFF
v_call: TRBV27
clone_size: few
cdr3_length: 16
j_call: TRBJ2-1
d_call: TRBD1

cdr3_nt: TGTGCCACCCAGACAGGGATGGGTTCCTACAATGAGCAGTTCTTC
cdr3_aa: CATQTGMGSYNEQFF
v_call: TRBV2
clone_size: many
cdr3_length: 15
j_call: TRBJ2-1
d_call: TRBD1

cdr3_nt: TGCGCCAGCAGCCAAGGTCGGGACAGGGTAATTAAGCAGTTCTTC
cdr3_aa: CASSQGRDRVIKQFF
v_call: TRBV4-1
clone_size: few
cdr3_length: 15
j_call: TRBJ2-1
d_call: TRBD1

cdr3_nt: TGTGCCCGCGGGGGGATAGGTACAGATACGCAGTATTTT
cdr3_aa: CARGGIGTDTQYF
v_call: TRBV7-6
clone_size: .
cdr3_length: 13
j_call: TRBJ2-3
d_call: TRBD2

cdr3_nt: TGTGCCAGCAGGCCTCCTAGGGGTGGCTACACCTTC
cdr3_aa: CASRPPRGGYTF
v_call: TRBV6-1
clone_size: .
cdr3_length: 12
j_call: TRBJ1-2
d_call: .

cdr3_nt: TGCAGTGCTAGCCTTAAAACCGTCAGCCTAGCTTTCTTT
cdr3_aa: CSASLKTVSLAFF
v_call: TRBV20-1
clone_size: .
cdr3_length: 13
j_call: TRBJ1-1
d_call: .

cdr3_nt: TGTGCCAGCAATTTTGGGAACACCGGGGAGCTGTTTTTT
cdr3_aa: CASNFGNTGELFF
v_call: TRBV27
clone_size: .
cdr3_length: 13
j_call: TRBJ2-2
d_call: .

cdr3_nt: TGTGCCAGCAGTTTAAGAGGCAGAGCCCTTAAAGAGACCCAGTACTTC
cdr3_aa: CASSLRGRALKETQYF
v_call: TRBV12-3/TRBV12-4
clone_size: few
cdr3_length: 16
j_call: TRBJ2-5
d_call: .

cdr3_nt: TGTGCCAGCAGCTTCATCAGGACCAGCTATGGCTACACCTTC
cdr3_aa: CASSFIRTSYGYTF
v_call: TRBV7-9
clone_size: .
cdr3_length: 14
j_call: TRBJ1-2
d_call: .

cdr3_nt: TGCGCCAGCAGCCAAGTACGGGTTGGGTTTACCGGGGAGCTGTTTTTT
cdr3_aa: CASSQVRVGFTGELFF
v_call: TRBV4-1
clone_size: few
cdr3_length: 16
j_call: TRBJ2-2
d_call: .

cdr3_nt: TGTGCCAGCAGCTTGGACAGGGCCGAAAACATTCAGTACTTC
cdr3_aa: CASSLDRAENIQYF
v_call: TRBV12-3/TRBV12-4
clone_size: .
cdr3_length: 14
j_call: TRBJ2-4
d_call: TRBD1

cdr3_nt: TGTGCTAGTGACTCGGGGGGATACGAGCAGTACTTC
cdr3_aa: CASDSGGYEQYF
v_call: TRBV12-5
clone_size: few
cdr3_length: 12
j_call: TRBJ2-7
d_call: TRBD2

cdr3_nt: TGTGCCAGCAGCCCCAGGATTGAGCAGTTCTTC
cdr3_aa: CASSPRIEQFF
v_call: TRBV5-5
clone_size: .
cdr3_length: 11
j_call: TRBJ2-1
d_call: .

cdr3_nt: TGTGTCAGCCCGCGGGGGTACGAGCAGTACTTC
cdr3_aa: CVSPRGYEQYF
v_call: TRBV6-5
clone_size: .
cdr3_length: 11
j_call: TRBJ2-7
d_call: TRBD2

cdr3_nt: TGTGCCAGCAGTTTCCTTATATCGGGGGGCAAGATGAACACTGAAGCTTTCTTT
cdr3_aa: CASSFLISGGKMNTEAFF
v_call: TRBV12-3/TRBV12-4
clone_size: few
cdr3_length: 18
j_call: TRBJ1-1
d_call: .

cdr3_nt: TGTGCCAGCGGGTTAAGGCGGGACAGGGGGAAAGATACGCAGTATTTT
cdr3_aa: CASGLRRDRGKDTQYF
v_call: TRBV2
clone_size: .
cdr3_length: 16
j_call: TRBJ2-3
d_call: TRBD1

cdr3_nt: TGTGCCAGCAGCGGGGAGGGTACTGAAGCTTTCTTT
cdr3_aa: CASSGEGTEAFF
v_call: TRBV9
clone_size: .
cdr3_length: 12
j_call: TRBJ1-1
d_call: .

cdr3_nt: TGTGCCAGCAGCTTAGGCGGGGGCCCCCACTACAATGAGCAGTTCTTC
cdr3_aa: CASSLGGGPHYNEQFF
v_call: TRBV7-9
clone_size: few
cdr3_length: 16
j_call: TRBJ2-1
d_call: .

cdr3_nt: TGTGCCAGCAGTTACGGGACAGGGGGGAATTCACCCCTCCACTTT
cdr3_aa: CASSYGTGGNSPLHF
v_call: TRBV6-5
clone_size: many
cdr3_length: 15
j_call: TRBJ1-6
d_call: TRBD1

cdr3_nt: TGTGCCAGCAGCCAAGATGAAAGAGGCGATAATTCACCCCTCCACTTT
cdr3_aa: CASSQDERGDNSPLHF
v_call: TRBV14
clone_size: .
cdr3_length: 16
j_call: TRBJ1-6
d_call: .

cdr3_nt: TGTGCCAGCAGCTATAATAGGTTCACCGGGGAGCTGTTTTTT
cdr3_aa: CASSYNRFTGELFF
v_call: TRBV27
clone_size: .
cdr3_length: 14
j_call: TRBJ2-2
d_call: .

cdr3_nt: TGCGCCAGCCAGGGACCCACAGATACGCAGTATTTT
cdr3_aa: CASQGPTDTQYF
v_call: TRBV10-1
clone_size: once
cdr3_length: 12
j_call: TRBJ2-3
d_call: .

cdr3_nt: TGTGCCACCCCCTTTGAGATAGAGGAAGAAAACTATGGCTACACCTTC
cdr3_aa: CATPFEIEEENYGYTF
v_call: TRBV7-2
clone_size: few
cdr3_length: 16
j_call: TRBJ1-2
d_call: .

cdr3_nt: TGTGCCATCAGTGAGTTAGCCGGGATGCCTGAAGCTTTCTTT
cdr3_aa: CAISELAGMPEAFF
v_call: TRBV10-3
clone_size: .
cdr3_length: 14
j_call: TRBJ1-1
d_call: .

cdr3_nt: TGTGCCCTCCCCACCCAGCGGGGGGGCGTGGATACGCAGTATTTT
cdr3_aa: CALPTQRGGVDTQYF
v_call: TRBV19
clone_size: .
cdr3_length: 15
j_call: TRBJ2-3
d_call: TRBD2

cdr3_nt: TGTGCCAGCAGGGGGAGCTATGGCTACACCTTC
cdr3_aa: CASRGSYGYTF
v_call: TRBV12-3/TRBV12-4
clone_size: few
cdr3_length: 11
j_call: TRBJ1-2
d_call: .

cdr3_nt: TGTGCCAGCAGGATGGGAGCGGGGCTGAGCTCCTACAATGAGCAGTTCTTC
cdr3_aa: CASRMGAGLSSYNEQFF
v_call: TRBV6-1
clone_size: many
cdr3_length: 17
j_call: TRBJ2-1
d_call: TRBD2

cdr3_nt: TGTGCCAGTAGTGAAGAACTGTATCCTCTTTACAATGAGCAGTTCTTC
cdr3_aa: CASSEELYPLYNEQFF
v_call: TRBV19
clone_size: .
cdr3_length: 16
j_call: TRBJ2-1
d_call: .

cdr3_nt: TGTGCCAGCAGTGACTCCCCGGCAGGCAATGAGCAGTTCTTC
cdr3_aa: CASSDSPAGNEQFF
v_call: TRBV6-4
clone_size: few
cdr3_length: 14
j_call: TRBJ2-1
d_call: .

cdr3_nt: TGTGCCAGCAGCTCGCCTGTGGGACCGGTGAACACTGAAGCTTTCTTT
cdr3_aa: CASSSPVGPVNTEAFF
v_call: TRBV11-2
clone_size: .
cdr3_length: 16
j_call: TRBJ1-1
d_call: .

cdr3_nt: TGTGCCAGCAGCCAACGGCTCTCCGGTTCACCCCTCCACTTT
cdr3_aa: CASSQRLSGSPLHF
v_call: TRBV14
clone_size: .
cdr3_length: 14
j_call: TRBJ1-6
d_call: .

cdr3_nt: TGTGCCAGCAGCTTGGCAAGGCACAATGAGCAGTTCTTC
cdr3_aa: CASSLARHNEQFF
v_call: TRBV7-6
clone_size: many
cdr3_length: 13
j_call: TRBJ2-1
d_call: .

cdr3_nt: TGTGCCAGTAGTATGACAGGGTATGAGCAGTTCTTC
cdr3_aa: CASSMTGYEQFF
v_call: TRBV19
clone_size: once
cdr3_length: 12
j_call: TRBJ2-1
d_call: TRBD1

cdr3_nt: TGTGCCAGCAGCCTTCGCGAAGGGGAGAGCTCCTACGAGCAGTACTTC
cdr3_aa: CASSLREGESSYEQYF
v_call: TRBV7-6
clone_size: .
cdr3_length: 16
j_call: TRBJ2-7
d_call: .

cdr3_nt: TGTGCCAGCAGCGGGGACCCTCGGGAACTGTTTTTT
cdr3_aa: CASSGDPRELFF
v_call: TRBV7-8
clone_size: .
cdr3_length: 12
j_call: TRBJ1-4
d_call: .

cdr3_nt: TGTGCCAGCACCTCTCAGGGGGACGGGGCCGGGGAGCTGTTTTTT
cdr3_aa: CASTSQGDGAGELFF
v_call: TRBV7-6
clone_size: many
cdr3_length: 15
j_call: TRBJ2-2
d_call: TRBD1

cdr3_nt: TGTGCCAGCAGTCTCCTCCTGGACGGAAACTCTGGAAACACCATATATTTT
cdr3_aa: CASSLLLDGNSGNTIYF
v_call: TRBV6-1
clone_size: many
cdr3_length: 17
j_call: TRBJ1-3
d_call: .

cdr3_nt: TGTGCCAGCACAGGGTTCGACGAGCAGTACTTC
cdr3_aa: CASTGFDEQYF
v_call: TRBV12-3/TRBV12-4
clone_size: .
cdr3_length: 11
j_call: TRBJ2-7
d_call: .

cdr3_nt: TGTGCCAGCAGTTCAATCTACAGGGTGCTGCGCGATCAAGAGACCCAGTACTTC
cdr3_aa: CASSSIYRVLRDQETQYF
v_call: TRBV28
clone_size: .
cdr3_length: 18
j_call: TRBJ2-5
d_call: .

cdr3_nt: TGCGTCAGCAGCTTGACGGGCTCCGGGAATCAGCCCCAGCATTTT
cdr3_aa: CVSSLTGSGNQPQHF
v_call: TRBV5-1
clone_size: .
cdr3_length: 15
j_call: TRBJ1-5
d_call: .